Each of the 21 T cell receptor beta chains below was sequenced from the same sample in a study of human T cells and chemical hapten exposure. One entry per CDR3 protein results from TCRdb running MiXCR on the RACE reads. The sample has a few hundred thousand distinct CDR3 sequences; 5% to 6.5% are singletons. The time point denotes: pre-sensitization, week 0. Treatment given: therapeutic diphenylcyclopropenone sensitization with weekly scalp DPC. The material sequenced was whole blood, taken in connection with sensitization to the hapten diphenylcyclopropenone (DPC). The receptor set was obtained from a woman younger than 30 with alopecia areata. Some clones in this sample may be carry-over from other donors' samples.

CDR3 DNA sequence: TGTGCCAGCAGCCCTGACAGGGAATATGCCACCGGGGAGCTGTTTTTT. Its translation: CASSPDREYATGELFF. The V call is TRBV7-9, the J call TRBJ2-2, with TRBD1 identical over 7 bases. Germline CDR1 SEHNR, CDR2 FQNEAQ (reference sequence). Germline trimming cut 5 bases from V and 4 bases from J; bases unmatched to any gene: 10. The CDR3 loop spans 16 amino acids.

In its sample, this clonotype was seen many times. V usage is TRBV7-2 and J usage is TRBJ2-1; D may be TRBD2 (5 bases). V was pared by 5 bases and J by 0 bases, with 17 bases between. Germline CDR1 SGHTA, CDR2 FQGNSA. This CDR3 comprises 17 residues. The CDR3, as DNA: TGTGCCAGCAGCCAGGCCCGGGGTTTAAGCTCCTACAATGAGCAGTTCTTC. Translation gives CASSQARGLSSYNEQFF. The variable domain in full, completed from reference TRBV7-2 and TRBJ2-1, reads GAGVSQSPSNKVTEKGKDVELRCDPISGHTALYWYRQSLGQGLEFLIYFQGNSAPDKSGLPSDRFSAERTGGSVSTLTIQRTQQEDSAVYLCASSQARGLSSYNEQFFGPGTRLTVL.

This clonotype was observed many times. V is TRBV2 and J is TRBJ2-1; D remains unclear. CDR3 length equals 12 residues. Per germline, CDR1 SNHLY and CDR2 FYNNEI. Trimming took off 2 bases at V and 4 bases at J, with 3 bases between the two ends. Here the CDR3 reads CASSELYNEQFF. Written as DNA, the CDR3 is TGTGCCAGCAGTGAATTGTACAATGAGCAGTTCTTC.

Regarding this clonotype: A read error may explain this, as a much larger clone is one base away. The rearrangement joins TRBV20-1 to TRBJ2-2; TRBD1 agrees at 7 bases. CDR3 length: 16 residues. Germline lookup yields CDR1 DFQATT and CDR2 SNEGSKA (reference sequence). CDR3 sequence: CGARKAGTDNTGELFF. CDR3 nucleotides: TGCGGTGCTAGGAAGGCCGGGACAGACAACACCGGGGAGCTGTTTTTT.

This clonotype was picked up a small number of times. The V call is TRBV6-5, the J call TRBJ1-3; D possibly corresponds to TRBD1 (5 bases). Germline V gives CDR1 MNHEY, CDR2 SVGAGI. V dropped 6 bases and J dropped 0 bases, with 18 bases sitting between them. The CDR3 runs 17 residues. The CDR3 DNA reads TGTGCCAGCAGGTCCGGGGCCGATTCGTCCTCTGGAAACACCATATATTTT. This gives the protein CASRSGADSSSGNTIYF.

This clonotype was seen repeatedly, ten times or more. The rearrangement joins TRBV10-3 to TRBJ1-3; D not certain. This CDR3 region has 17 residues. V lost 3 bases and J 0 bases, leaving 15 bases between the germline ends. CDR1 is ENHRY and CDR2 is SYGVKD in the germline V gene. In DNA form, the CDR3 reads TGTGCCATCAGTGAAGGCAGATCCTTGAGCTCTGGAAACACCATATATTTT. Its translation is CAISEGRSLSSGNTIYF.

This clonotype was seen a handful of times. V and J are TRBV19 and TRBJ2-5, with 10 bases aligning to TRBD1. This CDR3 contains 13 residues. In germline, CDR1 is LNHDA, CDR2 SQIVND (reference sequence). V lost 8 bases and J lost 4; bases outside the gene matches: 4. CDR3 residues: CASRQGAGETQYF. The CDR3 DNA reads as TGTGCCAGTCGACAGGGGGCCGGAGAGACCCAGTACTTC.

The V and J genes are TRBV23-1 and TRBJ2-2, with unresolved D. TRBV23-1 is given ORF status, its function remaining uncertain. Trimming stripped 2 bases from V and 3 bases from J, with 4 bases between. The CDR3 covers 13 residues. CDR3 amino acids: CASSQGHTGELFF. CDR3 DNA sequence: TGCGCCAGCAGTCAAGGGCACACCGGGGAGCTGTTTTTT.

This clonotype was picked up a small number of times. J is TRBJ1-4 and V is TRBV12-3 or TRBV12-4; 8 nucleotides agree with TRBD1. After removal of 6 bases from V and 8 bases from J, the junction contained 11 bases not matched to a gene. This CDR3 comprises 15 residues. The CDR3 DNA reads as TGTGCCAGCAGAAAGCTAGGACAGGGAGTGGAAAAACTGTTTTTT. Amino acids: CASRKLGQGVEKLFF.

This clonotype showed up many times. The chain joins TRBV7-2 to TRBJ1-3; 9 bases match TRBD1. The trim removed 4 bases at V and 0 bases at J, leaving 1 base unmatched. CDR3 length equals 15 residues. Germline lookup yields CDR1 SGHTA and CDR2 FQGNSA. CDR3: CASSWDRASGNTIYF. The CDR3 nucleotides are TGTGCCAGCAGCTGGGACAGGGCCTCTGGAAACACCATATATTTT.

This clonotype was counted between two and nine times. The rearrangement links TRBV20-1 to TRBJ1-5; tentatively, D is TRBD1 (5 bases). CDR3 length equals 15 residues. V lost 3 bases and J 3 bases, leaving 15 bases between the germline ends. The germline CDR1 and CDR2 sequences are DFQATT and SNEGSKA (reference sequence). The CDR3 sequence: CSARGSMTDNQPQHF. CDR3 coding DNA: TGCAGTGCTAGGGGTTCAATGACAGACAATCAGCCCCAGCATTTT.

This clonotype was counted a few times. In nucleotides, the CDR3 is TGCGCCAGCAGCTCCGGGACTAGCGGGGACGAGCAGTACTTC. As protein: CASSSGTSGDEQYF. This rearrangement joins TRBV5-1 to TRBJ2-7; TRBD2 agrees at 13 bases. With 3 bases clipped from V and 5 bases from J, the junction kept 2 bases outside the gene matches. Germline loops: CDR1 SGHRS, CDR2 YFSETQ. This CDR3 region has 14 residues.

This clonotype was detected many times. The chain joins TRBV6-1 to TRBJ1-5; D is unresolved. The germline CDR1 and CDR2 sequences are MNHNS and SASEGT. Trimming removed 1 base from V and 6 bases from J, with 13 bases in between. The CDR3 totals 15 residues. The CDR3 coding sequence is TGTGCCAGCAGTGAAGGAGCAGGAGGAAGTCAGCCCCAGCATTTT. It encodes CASSEGAGGSQPQHF.

This clonotype came up many times. The V gene is TRBV13, the J gene TRBJ2-3, with 9 bases that match TRBD1. CDR3 length: 15 amino acids. V was clipped by 3 bases and J by 6 bases; unmatched bases: 7. Germline V gene data show CDR1 as PRHDT and CDR2 as FYEKMQ (reference sequence). CDR3 nucleotides: TGTGCCAGCAGCTTGCCGGGACAGGGTTCGGATACGCAGTATTTT. It specifies CASSLPGQGSDTQYF.

There are many counts of this clonotype. The chain combines TRBV12-3 or TRBV12-4 with TRBJ2-3, with a weak D call TRBD2 (5 bases). The CDR3 has 15 residues. Trimming stripped 4 bases from V and 6 bases from J, with 17 bases between. The CDR3 bases are TGTGCCAGCAGTTCTCGGGTCGGGGTACGTGATACGCAGTATTTT. This sequence encodes CASSSRVGVRDTQYF.

This clonotype showed up many times. CDR3 sequence: CASRRAITSPLHF. DNA for the CDR3: TGTGCCAGCAGGCGGGCTATCACCTCACCCCTCCACTTT. J is TRBJ1-6 and V is TRBV6-2 or TRBV6-3, with unresolved D. V lost 6 bases to trimming and J lost 10 bases, with 13 bases between them. The length of the CDR3 is 13 residues. Germline CDR1 reads MNHEY; CDR2 reads SVGEGT.

This clonotype was seen more than once but under ten times. The J gene is TRBJ1-1, the V gene TRBV9; no definite D call. The V gene lost 4 bases and the J gene lost 1 base, with 14 bases spanning the gap. The CDR3 sequence is 15 residues long. Germline CDR1 SGDLS, CDR2 YYNGEE. CDR3 in amino acids: CASSPIERSNTEAFF. The CDR3 DNA reads as TGTGCCAGCAGCCCCATAGAGAGGTCGAACACTGAAGCTTTCTTT.

This clonotype has a count of ten or more. CDR3 bases: TGTGCCAGCAGTTACTCAGGTGGCGGGGAGCTGTTTTTT. Translated: CASSYSGGGELFF. This rearrangement joins TRBV6-2 or TRBV6-3 to TRBJ2-2; D uncertain. Trimming removed 0 bases at V and 7 bases at J, with 6 bases between. CDR1 MNHEY and CDR2 SVGEGT come from the germline V gene. The CDR3 contains 13 residues.

J is TRBJ1-1 and V is TRBV20-1, with D unresolved. V was shortened by 1 base and J by 1 base, with 1 base between the two germline ends. CDR1 and CDR2 (germline): DFQATT, SNEGSKA (reference sequence). The CDR3 runs 11 residues. CDR3 bases: TGCAGTGCTAGAGCGAACACTGAAGCTTTCTTT. It translates to CSARANTEAFF.

Note on this clonotype: Relative to the germline gene, one junction end is altered; a read error may explain this. V is TRBV7-6 and J is TRBJ2-2, with 10 bases matching TRBD1. The V gene's germline CDR1 is SGHVS and CDR2 FNYEAQ. This CDR3 region has 15 residues. CDR3 DNA sequence: TGTGCCAGCAGCTTGGGACAGGGGAACGCCGGGGAGCTGTTTTTT. Its protein is CASSLGQGNAGELFF.

On this clonotype itself: One end of the junction fails to match germline, which may point to a read error. V and J are TRBV18 and TRBJ2-2; TRBD2 matches at 9 bases. Per the germline V gene, CDR1 is KGHSH and CDR2 is LQKENI. This CDR3 comprises 17 residues. Written as DNA, the CDR3 is TGTGCCAGCTCACCTCCCGCGGCGGGGGGGAACACCGGGGAGCTGCTTTTT. It specifies CASSPPAAGGNTGELLF.